What follows are 6 T cell receptor beta chains derived from one specimen sequenced in a study of blood T cell repertoires in COVID-19. Here immunoSEQ multiplex PCR was the method, and the copy in TCRdb shows in-frame clones only, minus some. The table lists about 140,000 clones, 70% to 85% of them singletons. The sample comprised peripheral blood. These TCRs come from a human donor in a cohort sampled during active COVID-19.

The chain has TRBV11-3 and TRBJ2-1, with TRBD1 identical over 11 bases. Germline V lookup: CDR1 SGHNT, CDR2 YENEEA. V trimming: 2 bases; J trimming: 9 bases; junction bases outside the gene matches: 6. The CDR3 is 15 amino acids. The CDR3 region is CASSLIGTGGGEQFF. The CDR3 DNA follows: TGTGCCAGCAGCTTAATAGGGACAGGGGGAGGTGAGCAGTTCTTC.

The rearrangement uses TRBV6-1 and TRBJ2-4; 7 nucleotides line up with TRBD2. The CDR3 length is 14 residues. Germline V gene data show CDR1 as MNHNS and CDR2 as SASEGT. Trimming cost V 2 bases and J 14 bases; bases outside gene matches: 12. CDR3 protein: CASSESGGGVREYF. CDR3 coding DNA: TGTGCCAGCAGTGAATCGGGGGGAGGGGTTAGAGAGTACTTC.

This chain joins TRBV19 and TRBJ2-3, with 8 bases lining up with TRBD2. The CDR3 length is 16 residues. The trim removed 5 bases at V and 3 bases at J, leaving 10 bases unmatched. From germline, CDR1 is LNHDA and CDR2 SQIVND (reference sequence). CDR3 protein: CASSHPAGDQTDTQYF. CDR3 in DNA: TGTGCCAGTAGTCACCCAGCGGGGGACCAAACAGATACGCAGTATTTT.

In its sample, this clone was seen once. The chain has TRBV19 and TRBJ1-3, with D unresolved. Germline CDR1 and CDR2: LNHDA and SQIVND (reference sequence). V lost 3 bases to trimming and J lost 3 bases, with 18 bases between them. This CDR3 has 17 residues. Here the CDR3 DNA reads TGTGCCAGTAGTATGACGGGGTTACTTGGTGATGGAAACACCATATATTTT. Its protein is CASSMTGLLGDGNTIYF.

The rearrangement links TRBV9 to TRBJ1-4; 7 bases agree with TRBD1. Germline V gene data show CDR1 as SGDLS and CDR2 as YYNGEE. Germline trimming cut 4 bases from V and 1 base from J; bases unmatched to any gene: 4. The CDR3 has 15 amino acids. CDR3 loop: CASSFRDRTNEKLFF. Here the CDR3 DNA reads TGTGCCAGCAGCTTCCGGGACAGAACTAATGAAAAACTGTTTTTT.

This clone has only a few counts. This chain uses TRBV3-1 (or the pseudogene TRBV3-2) with TRBJ2-7; 9 bases are shared with TRBD2. This CDR3 contains 15 residues. Germline V gene sequence: CDR1 LGHDT, CDR2 YNNKEL (reference sequence). The ends lost 1 base at V and 7 bases at J; junction bases unmatched: 8. The CDR3 bases are TGTGCCAGCAGCCAAGTTGCGGGACTAGCCTTGGAGCAGTACTTC. Translated: CASSQVAGLALEQYF.